The TCR beta chain under discussion was sequenced for a study of blood T cell repertoires in COVID-19. Background on the study: Researchers got acute and convalescent COVID-19 samples from the United States, Italy and Spain.

Clones were read by immunoSEQ multiplex PCR, and TCRdb kept only the in-frame ones, dropping some. Among 330,000 or so clones listed, more than 85% were seen once. Living in 24 US areas, the participants were between 18 and 89 years of age. Cohort 3 recovered donors had two negative PCRs, clearance, or symptom resolution. This receptor was obtained from a woman aged 30 to 39 who had recovered from COVID-19. The sample consisted of PBMCs or T cells enriched from blood (not recorded which).

As DNA, the CDR3 is TGTGCCAGCATCGGGACTAGTTCCACCGGGGAGCTGTTTTTT. This gives the protein CASIGTSSTGELFF. This chain links TRBV2 with TRBJ2-2; 8 bases are a match to TRBD2. Per germline, CDR1 SNHLY and CDR2 FYNNEI. The trim removed 7 bases at V and 4 bases at J, leaving 5 bases unmatched. The CDR3 loop spans 14 amino acids.